Below, 23 T cell receptor beta chains from the same sample are listed, as sequenced in a study of blood T cell repertoires in COVID-19. Only in-frame clones appear in the TCRdb table, and some are missing; sequencing was by immunoSEQ multiplex PCR. The table has 200,000 to 300,000 clones, roughly four fifths seen once. Material for sequencing was peripheral blood. All receptors come from a man aged 45-60 years with acute or convalescent COVID-19.

This chain's CDR3 is CSVEVGDFGNTIYF. DNA for the CDR3: TGCAGCGTTGAAGTGGGGGACTTCGGAAACACCATATATTTT. The chain uses TRBV29-1 and TRBJ1-3; tentatively, D is TRBD1 (5 bases). CDR1 and CDR2 from the germline V gene are SQVTM and ANQGSEA. Trimming took 1 base from V and 4 from J, leaving 11 bases between them. The CDR3 has 14 residues.

The CDR3 nucleotides are TGTGCCAGCAGGCCGGGACTAGCGGGGGGGCGAGACACAGATACGCAGTATTTT. As protein: CASRPGLAGGRDTDTQYF. The chain combines TRBV2 with TRBJ2-3; 16 bases are shared with TRBD2. The CDR3 is made up of 18 amino acids. CDR1 is SNHLY and CDR2 is FYNNEI in the germline V gene. V was pared by 6 bases and J by 2 bases, with 8 bases of the junction left unmatched.

The DNA of the CDR3 is TGTGCCAGCACCCCATGGGGACAGGGGGGGAGTGACAATGAGCAGTTCTTC. This gives the protein CASTPWGQGGSDNEQFF. The chain combines TRBV25-1 with TRBJ2-1; TRBD1 aligns across 11 bases. This CDR3 has 17 residues. V was pared by 7 bases and J by 5 bases, with 13 bases of the junction left unmatched. The germline V gene encodes CDR1 MGHDK and CDR2 SYGVNS.

About this clone itself: The junction differs from germline at one of its ends, possibly a read error. J is TRBJ1-1 and V is TRBV3-1 (or the pseudogene TRBV3-2), with a tentative D call TRBD1 (6 bases). The CDR3 length is 12 residues. CDR1 is LGHDT, CDR2 YNNKEL, per germline (reference sequence). CDR3: CASSHRDTEAFF. The CDR3 nucleotides read TGTGCCAGCAGCCACCGGGACACAGAAGCTTTCTTT.

In its sample, this clone was seen a few times. The chain links TRBV5-5 to TRBJ2-6; the D is unclear. This CDR3 region has 16 residues. Trimming left V 2 bases short and J 0 bases short, with 9 bases between. Germline-derived CDR1 and CDR2 are SGHKS and YYEKEE (reference sequence). In DNA, the CDR3 is TGTGCCAGCAGCTTTTTTGGAGTCTCTGGGGCCAACGTCCTGACTTTC. Its protein is CASSFFGVSGANVLTF.

The chain carries TRBV7-9 and TRBJ1-5, with D unresolved. This CDR3 is built from 14 residues. V shed 2 bases and J shed 10 bases, with 15 bases lying between them. The germline gives CDR1 SEHNR, CDR2 FQNEAQ (reference sequence). The CDR3, as DNA: TGTGCCAGCAGCTTATCGGGTACCCCTCAACCCCAGCATTTT. Translated, it gives CASSLSGTPQPQHF.

This sequence joins TRBV19 and TRBJ1-2, with D possibly being TRBD1 (6 bases). The ends were cut back, 7 bases at V and 9 bases at J, with 21 bases in the middle. In germline, CDR1 is LNHDA, CDR2 SQIVND (reference sequence). CDR3 length: 14 residues. This CDR3 is CASTPWGRERSYTF. DNA for the CDR3: TGTGCCAGTACCCCCTGGGGGCGCGAGCGGAGCTACACCTTC.

J is TRBJ1-2 and V is TRBV19; D is possibly TRBD1 (6 bases). From germline, CDR1 is LNHDA and CDR2 SQIVND (reference sequence). The CDR3 consists of 18 residues. The V and J ends lost 6 bases and 8 bases respectively, with 31 bases between them. The CDR3 reads CASSRPSTGKPTREGYTF. The CDR3 nucleotides read TGTGCCAGTAGCCGACCCTCTACAGGGAAGCCAACCCGAGAGGGCTACACCTTC. Variable domain in full (rest from reference TRBV19 and TRBJ1-2): DGGITQSPKYLFRKEGQNVTLSCEQNLNHDAMYWYRQDPGQGLRLIYYSQIVNDFQKGDIAEGYSVSREKKESFPLTVTSAQKNPTAFYLCASSRPSTGKPTREGYTFGSGTRLTVV.

The gene calls are TRBV10-3 and TRBJ1-5; D perhaps matches TRBD1 (5 bases). There are 13 residues in the CDR3. V was pared by 10 bases and J by 4 bases, with 14 bases between. Germline V gene sequence: CDR1 ENHRY, CDR2 SYGVKD. CDR3 residues: CATSTRENQPQHF. CDR3 in DNA: TGTGCCACCTCGACCAGGGAAAATCAGCCCCAGCATTTT.

The chain links TRBV30 to TRBJ1-2; perhaps TRBD1 as D (6 bases). The CDR3 spans 12 residues. Germline CDR1 GTSNPN, CDR2 SVGIG (reference sequence). Trimming pared 6 bases from V and 8 bases from J, leaving 16 bases between. The CDR3 loop is CACYRVSNGYTF. The DNA of the CDR3 is TGTGCCTGCTACAGGGTCTCTAACGGCTACACCTTC.

The genes are TRBV14 and TRBJ1-2; D may be TRBD1 (6 bases). The germline V gene has CDR1 SGHDN and CDR2 FVKESK. The V gene lost 4 bases and the J gene lost 7 bases, with 13 bases spanning the gap. The length of the CDR3 is 13 residues. As DNA, the CDR3 is TGTGCCAGCAGCCCCCGGCAGGGGTTTGGCTACACCTTC. Translating gives CASSPRQGFGYTF. Full variable domain (rest looked up from reference TRBV14 and TRBJ1-2): EAGVTQFPSHSVIEKGQTVTLRCDPISGHDNLYWYRRVMGKEIKFLLHFVKESKQDESGMPNNRFLAERTGGTYSTLKVQPAELEDSGVYFCASSPRQGFGYTFGSGTRLTVV.

The rearrangement links TRBV7-2 to TRBJ2-6, with 7 bases fitting TRBD1. Trimming removed 3 bases from V and 0 bases from J; junction bases left unmatched: 2. Germline CDR1 is SGHTA and CDR2 is FQGNSA. The CDR3 has 16 residues. CDR3 amino acids: CASSLTGYSGANVLTF. The DNA for the CDR3 is TGTGCCAGCAGCTTGACAGGGTACTCTGGGGCCAACGTCCTGACTTTC.

This chain joins TRBV5-5 and TRBJ1-5; perhaps TRBD1 as D (5 bases). Trimming took off 2 bases at V and 5 bases at J, with 14 bases between the two ends. The CDR3 is 15 residues long. Germline values: CDR1 SGHKS, CDR2 YYEKEE (reference sequence). The CDR3: CASSLMGGGDQPQHF. CDR3 nucleotides: TGTGCCAGCAGCTTAATGGGGGGAGGGGATCAGCCCCAGCATTTT.

The rearrangement uses TRBV7-2 and TRBJ1-5, with TRBD1 identical over 7 bases. The germline gives CDR1 SGHTA, CDR2 FQGNSA. After removal of 6 bases from V and 0 bases from J, the junction contained 5 bases not matched to a gene. The CDR3 is 15 amino acids. The CDR3 is CASRRQGISNQPQHF. The CDR3 nucleotides are TGTGCCAGCAGGCGACAGGGTATTAGCAATCAGCCCCAGCATTTT.

The V and J genes are TRBV28 and TRBJ1-1, with no clear D. Per germline, CDR1 MDHEN and CDR2 SYDVKM. The V end was cut by 2 bases, the J end by 8 bases, with 6 bases between. CDR3 size: 11 residues. CDR3 region: CASSLRGEAFF. The CDR3 DNA follows: TGTGCCAGCAGTTTACGAGGCGAAGCTTTCTTT.

V gene TRBV7-9 combines with J gene TRBJ1-6; TRBD1 matches at 7 bases. CDR1 and CDR2 from the germline V gene are SEHNR and FQNEAQ (reference sequence). V dropped 1 base and J dropped 16; count of bases not matched to a gene: 10. This CDR3 comprises 14 residues. CDR3 sequence: CASSLEQGLGKLHF. The CDR3 DNA sequence: TGTGCCAGCAGCTTAGAACAGGGGCTGGGTAAACTCCACTTT. Using reference TRBV7-9 and TRBJ1-6 for the parts outside the CDR3, the full variable domain is DTGVSQNPRHKITKRGQNVTFRCDPISEHNRLYWYRQTLGQGPEFLTYFQNEAQLEKSRLLSDRFSAERPKGSFSTLEIQRTEQGDSAMYLCASSLEQGLGKLHFGNGTRLTVT.

The chain carries TRBV5-4 and TRBJ1-1; D remains ambiguous. The CDR3 length is 13 residues. The germline V gene encodes CDR1 SGHNT and CDR2 YYREEE (reference sequence). The V end lost 4 bases, the J end lost 7 bases, and 14 bases lay between the germline ends. CDR3 in amino acids: CASSVWRRDEAFF. As DNA, the CDR3 is TGTGCCAGCAGCGTTTGGAGACGGGATGAAGCTTTCTTT.

CDR3 nucleotide sequence: TGTGCCAGCAGTTCACAGACAGGGGTCTATGGCTACACCTTC. Translation: CASSSQTGVYGYTF. This chain links TRBV2 with TRBJ1-2, with 8 bases aligning to TRBD1. Germline assignment: CDR1 SNHLY and CDR2 FYNNEI. The V gene end was trimmed by 5 bases and the J gene end by 4 bases; junction bases not matched to a gene: 6. CDR3 length: 14 amino acids.

The chain recombines TRBV6-5 with TRBJ2-1; TRBD2 agrees at 7 bases. Per germline, CDR1 MNHEY and CDR2 SVGAGI. V trimming: 2 bases; J trimming: 2 bases; junction bases outside the gene matches: 3. The CDR3 covers 15 residues. This CDR3 reads CASSYVGGTYNEQFF. In DNA, the CDR3 is TGTGCCAGCAGTTACGTCGGGGGGACCTACAATGAGCAGTTCTTC.

The CDR3 spells CASSLELGEAEAFF. The DNA of the CDR3 is TGTGCCAGCAGCTTAGAATTAGGGGAGGCTGAAGCTTTCTTT. The chain uses TRBV11-2 and TRBJ1-1; tentatively, D is TRBD1 (5 bases). Trimming left V 0 bases short and J 6 bases short, with 11 bases between. The CDR3 contains 14 residues. CDR1 SGHAT and CDR2 FQNNGV come from the germline V gene.

The chain links TRBV5-8 to TRBJ1-5; TRBD1 matches at 9 bases. This CDR3 has 17 residues. After removal of 4 bases from V and 6 bases from J, the junction contained 14 bases not matched to a gene. CDR1 and CDR2 (germline): SGHTS, YDEGEE. This CDR3 is CASSPGQGRGTGQPQHF. CDR3 in DNA: TGTGCCAGCAGCCCGGGACAGGGAAGGGGTACGGGTCAGCCCCAGCATTTT. Full variable domain (rest looked up from reference TRBV5-8 and TRBJ1-5): EAGVTQSPTHLIKTRGQQATLRCSPISGHTSVYWYQQALGLGLQFLLWYDEGEERNRGNFPPRFSGRQFPNYSSELNVNALELEDSALYLCASSPGQGRGTGQPQHFGDGTRLSIL.

The chain recombines TRBV6-5 with TRBJ2-7, with 9 bases lining up with TRBD1. This CDR3 has 13 amino acids. V lost 6 bases, J lost 4 bases, and 4 bases stayed unmatched. Germline CDR1 and CDR2: MNHEY and SVGAGI. The CDR3 nucleotides are TGTGCCAGCAGCACAGGGGGCAAGTACGAGCAGTACTTC. Amino acid sequence: CASSTGGKYEQYF.

The chain uses TRBV5-6 and TRBJ2-1; TRBD2 aligns across 9 bases. Unmatched junction bases numbered 10, after V lost 6 bases and J lost 6 bases. This CDR3 is built from 15 residues. The germline V gene encodes CDR1 SGHDT and CDR2 YYEEEE. Written as DNA, the CDR3 is TGTGCCAGCACCCCAGGGCGGGGGGGCCTCAATGAGCAGTTCTTC. This codes for CASTPGRGGLNEQFF. The complete variable domain, with remaining parts taken from reference TRBV5-6 and TRBJ2-1, reads DAGVTQSPTHLIKTRGQQVTLRCSPKSGHDTVSWYQQALGQGPQFIFQYYEEEERQRGNFPDRFSGHQFPNYSSELNVNALLLGDSALYLCASTPGRGGLNEQFFGPGTRLTVL.